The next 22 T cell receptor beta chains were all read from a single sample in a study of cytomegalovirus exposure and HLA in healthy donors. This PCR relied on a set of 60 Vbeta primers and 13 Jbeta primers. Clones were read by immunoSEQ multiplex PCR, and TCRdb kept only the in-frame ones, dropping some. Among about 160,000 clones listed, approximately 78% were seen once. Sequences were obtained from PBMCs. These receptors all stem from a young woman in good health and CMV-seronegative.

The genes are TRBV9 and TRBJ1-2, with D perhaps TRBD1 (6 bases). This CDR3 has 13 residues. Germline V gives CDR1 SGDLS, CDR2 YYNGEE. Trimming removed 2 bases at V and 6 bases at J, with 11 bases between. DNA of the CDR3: TGTGCCAGCAGCGTCCAGGGGATCAATGGCTACACCTTC. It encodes CASSVQGINGYTF.

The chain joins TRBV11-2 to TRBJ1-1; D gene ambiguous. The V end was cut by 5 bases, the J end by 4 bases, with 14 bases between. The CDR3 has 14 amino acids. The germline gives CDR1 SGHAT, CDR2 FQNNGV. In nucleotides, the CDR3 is TGTGCCAGCAGCGTAACAGTCGTGGGCACTGAAGCTTTCTTT. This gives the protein CASSVTVVGTEAFF. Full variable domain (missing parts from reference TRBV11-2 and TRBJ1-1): EAGVAQSPRYKIIEKRQSVAFWCNPISGHATLYWYQQILGQGPKLLIQFQNNGVVDDSQLPKDRFSAERLKGVDSTLKIQPAKLEDSAVYLCASSVTVVGTEAFFGQGTRLTVV.

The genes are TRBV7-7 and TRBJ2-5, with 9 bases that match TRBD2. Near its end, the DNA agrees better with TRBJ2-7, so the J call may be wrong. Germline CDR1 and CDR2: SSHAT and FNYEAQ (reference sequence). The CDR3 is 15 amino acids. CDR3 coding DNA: TGTGAAGCGGGGGGCGGCGGGGCGGGGGGCTACGAGCAGTACTTC. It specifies CEAGGGGAGGYEQYF.

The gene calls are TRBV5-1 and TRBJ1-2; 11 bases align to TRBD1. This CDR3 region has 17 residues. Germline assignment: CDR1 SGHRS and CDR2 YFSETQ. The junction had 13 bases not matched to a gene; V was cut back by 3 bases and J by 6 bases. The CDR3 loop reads CASSSLSLGQGENGYTF. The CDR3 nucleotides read TGCGCCAGCAGCTCCCTTTCCTTGGGACAGGGGGAAAATGGCTACACCTTC.

The CDR3 DNA sequence: TGTGCCAGCTCACCAACTAGCGGGGGGGCCACAGATACGCAGTATTTT. Amino acid sequence: CASSPTSGGATDTQYF. The rearrangement links TRBV18 to TRBJ2-3; TRBD2 aligns across 13 bases. V dropped 2 bases and J dropped 2; count of bases not matched to a gene: 1. Germline V gene data show CDR1 as KGHSH and CDR2 as LQKENI. The CDR3 is 16 amino acids.

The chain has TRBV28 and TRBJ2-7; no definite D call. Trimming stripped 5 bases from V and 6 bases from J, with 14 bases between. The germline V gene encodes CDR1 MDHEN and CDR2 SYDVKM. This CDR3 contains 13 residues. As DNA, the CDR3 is TGTGCCAGCAGTACCCTGGGCCAGCCCGAGCAGTACTTC. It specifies CASSTLGQPEQYF. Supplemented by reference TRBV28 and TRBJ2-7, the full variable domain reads DVKVTQSSRYLVKRTGEKVFLECVQDMDHENMFWYRQDPGLGLRLIYFSYDVKMKEKGDIPEGYSVSREKKERFSLILESASTNQTSMYLCASSTLGQPEQYFGPGTRLTVT.

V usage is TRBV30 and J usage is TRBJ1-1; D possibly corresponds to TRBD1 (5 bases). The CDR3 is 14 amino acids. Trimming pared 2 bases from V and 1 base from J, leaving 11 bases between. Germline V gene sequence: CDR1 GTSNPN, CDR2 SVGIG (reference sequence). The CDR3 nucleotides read TGTGCCTGGAGTACGTACGACAGGAACACTGAAGCTTTCTTT. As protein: CAWSTYDRNTEAFF.

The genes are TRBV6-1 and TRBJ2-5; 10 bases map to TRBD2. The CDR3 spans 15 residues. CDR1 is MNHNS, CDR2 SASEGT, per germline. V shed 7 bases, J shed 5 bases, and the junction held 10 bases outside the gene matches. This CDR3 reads CASMEAGGPRETQYF. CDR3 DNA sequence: TGTGCCAGCATGGAAGCGGGAGGGCCTCGGGAGACCCAGTACTTC.

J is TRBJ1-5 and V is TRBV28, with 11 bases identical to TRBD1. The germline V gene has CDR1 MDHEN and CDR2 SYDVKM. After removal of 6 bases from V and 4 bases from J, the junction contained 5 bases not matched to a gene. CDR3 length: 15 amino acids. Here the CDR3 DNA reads TGTGCCAGCAGACTCCGGGACAGGGGGAATCAGCCCCAGCATTTT. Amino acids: CASRLRDRGNQPQHF.

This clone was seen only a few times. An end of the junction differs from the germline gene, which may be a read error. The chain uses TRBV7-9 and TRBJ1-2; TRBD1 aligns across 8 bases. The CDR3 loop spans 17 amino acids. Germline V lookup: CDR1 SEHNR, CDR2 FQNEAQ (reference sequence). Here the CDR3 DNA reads TGTTCCAGCAGCTTATATCGGGCAGGGGGCGTAAACTATGGCTACACCTTC. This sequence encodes CSSSLYRAGGVNYGYTF.

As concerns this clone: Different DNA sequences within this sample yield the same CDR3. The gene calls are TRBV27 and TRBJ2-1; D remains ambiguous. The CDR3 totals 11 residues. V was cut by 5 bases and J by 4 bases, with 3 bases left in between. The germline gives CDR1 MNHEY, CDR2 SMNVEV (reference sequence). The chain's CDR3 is CASSQYNEQFF. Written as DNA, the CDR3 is TGTGCCAGCAGTCAATACAATGAGCAGTTCTTC.

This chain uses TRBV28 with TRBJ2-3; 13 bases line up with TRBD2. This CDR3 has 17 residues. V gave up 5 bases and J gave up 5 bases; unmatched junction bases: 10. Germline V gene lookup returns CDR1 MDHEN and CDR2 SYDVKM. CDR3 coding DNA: TGTGCCAGCAGTCCCGGACTAGCGGGAGTGTTGGGAGATACGCAGTATTTT. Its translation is CASSPGLAGVLGDTQYF.

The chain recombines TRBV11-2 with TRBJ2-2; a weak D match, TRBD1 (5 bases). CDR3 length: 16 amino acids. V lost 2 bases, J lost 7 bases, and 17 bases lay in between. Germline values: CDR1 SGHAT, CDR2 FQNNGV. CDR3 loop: CASSLQGKVAIGELFF. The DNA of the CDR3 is TGTGCCAGCAGCTTACAGGGTAAAGTTGCGATCGGGGAGCTGTTTTTT.

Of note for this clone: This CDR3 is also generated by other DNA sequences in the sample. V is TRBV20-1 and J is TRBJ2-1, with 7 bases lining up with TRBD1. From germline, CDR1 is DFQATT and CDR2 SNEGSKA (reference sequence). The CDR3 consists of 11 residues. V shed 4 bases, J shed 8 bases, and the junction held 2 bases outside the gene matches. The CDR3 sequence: CSANRGHEQFF. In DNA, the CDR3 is TGCAGTGCTAACAGGGGCCATGAGCAGTTCTTC.

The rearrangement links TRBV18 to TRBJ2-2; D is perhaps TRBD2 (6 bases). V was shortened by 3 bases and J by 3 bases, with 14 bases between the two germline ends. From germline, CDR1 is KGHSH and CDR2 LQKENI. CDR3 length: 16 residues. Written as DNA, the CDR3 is TGTGCCAGCTCACCGGACGCCGGGGGAGACACCGGGGAGCTGTTTTTT. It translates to CASSPDAGGDTGELFF.

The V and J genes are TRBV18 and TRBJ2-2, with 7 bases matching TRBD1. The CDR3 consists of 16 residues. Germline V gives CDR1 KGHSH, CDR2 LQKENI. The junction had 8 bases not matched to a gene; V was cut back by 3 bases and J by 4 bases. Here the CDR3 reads CASSPRQGIGTGELFF. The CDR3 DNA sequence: TGTGCCAGCTCACCCCGACAGGGAATAGGCACCGGGGAGCTGTTTTTT.

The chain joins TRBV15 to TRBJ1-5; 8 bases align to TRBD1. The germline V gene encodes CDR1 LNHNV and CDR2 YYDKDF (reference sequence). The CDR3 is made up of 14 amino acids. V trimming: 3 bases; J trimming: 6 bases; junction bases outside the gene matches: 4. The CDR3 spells CATSRSGGGQPQHF. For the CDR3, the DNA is TGTGCCACCAGCAGGTCAGGGGGCGGTCAGCCCCAGCATTTT. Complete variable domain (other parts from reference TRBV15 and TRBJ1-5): DAMVIQNPRYQVTQFGKPVTLSCSQTLNHNVMYWYQQKSSQAPKLLFHYYDKDFNNEADTPDNFQSRRPNTSFCFLDIRSPGLGDTAMYLCATSRSGGGQPQHFGDGTRLSIL.

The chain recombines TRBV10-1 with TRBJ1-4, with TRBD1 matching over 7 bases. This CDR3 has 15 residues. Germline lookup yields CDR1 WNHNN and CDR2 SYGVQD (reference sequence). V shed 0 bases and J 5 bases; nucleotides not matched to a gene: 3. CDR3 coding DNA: TGCGCCAGCAGTGAGTCCGGGACAGAGAATGAAAAACTGTTTTTT. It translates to CASSESGTENEKLFF.

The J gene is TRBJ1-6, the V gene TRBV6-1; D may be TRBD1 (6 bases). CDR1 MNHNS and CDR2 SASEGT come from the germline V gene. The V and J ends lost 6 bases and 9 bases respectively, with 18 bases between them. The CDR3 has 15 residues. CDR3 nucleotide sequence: TGTGCCAGCAGCTGGACAGCATCTATAATTTCACCCCTCCACTTT. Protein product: CASSWTASIISPLHF.

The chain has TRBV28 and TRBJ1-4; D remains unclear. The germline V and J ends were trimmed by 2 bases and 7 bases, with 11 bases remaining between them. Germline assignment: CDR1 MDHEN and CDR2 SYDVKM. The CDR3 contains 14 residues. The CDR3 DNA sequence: TGTGCCAGCAGTTTAGGAGGTACGGGTGAAAAACTGTTTTTT. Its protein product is CASSLGGTGEKLFF.

CDR3 loop: CASSHLDWGSTGELFF. The CDR3 DNA reads as TGCGCCAGCAGCCACTTGGACTGGGGAAGTACCGGGGAGCTGTTTTTT. The rearrangement links TRBV4-1 to TRBJ2-2; D is possibly TRBD2 (5 bases). There are 16 residues in the CDR3. CDR1 MGHRA and CDR2 YSYEKL come from the germline V gene. V was trimmed by 3 bases and J by 5 bases, leaving 16 bases between them.

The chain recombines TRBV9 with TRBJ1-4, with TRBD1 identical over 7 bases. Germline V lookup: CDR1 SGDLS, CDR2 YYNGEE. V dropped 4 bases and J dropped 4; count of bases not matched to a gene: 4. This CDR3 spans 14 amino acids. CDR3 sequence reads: CASSIRDSNEKLFF. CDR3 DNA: TGTGCCAGCAGCATTCGGGACAGTAATGAAAAACTGTTTTTT.